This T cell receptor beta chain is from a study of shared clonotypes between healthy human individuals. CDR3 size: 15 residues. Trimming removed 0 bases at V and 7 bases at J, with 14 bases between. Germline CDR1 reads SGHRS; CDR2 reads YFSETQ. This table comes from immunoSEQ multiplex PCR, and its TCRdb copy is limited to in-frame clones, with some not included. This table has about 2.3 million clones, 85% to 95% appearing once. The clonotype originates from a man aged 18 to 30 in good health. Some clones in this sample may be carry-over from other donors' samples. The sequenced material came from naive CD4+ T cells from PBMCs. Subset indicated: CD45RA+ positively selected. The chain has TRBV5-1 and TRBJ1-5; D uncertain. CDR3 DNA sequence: TGCGCCAGCAGCTTGGAGGGCGGGGAACGGCAGCCCCAGCATTTT. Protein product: CASSLEGGERQPQHF.